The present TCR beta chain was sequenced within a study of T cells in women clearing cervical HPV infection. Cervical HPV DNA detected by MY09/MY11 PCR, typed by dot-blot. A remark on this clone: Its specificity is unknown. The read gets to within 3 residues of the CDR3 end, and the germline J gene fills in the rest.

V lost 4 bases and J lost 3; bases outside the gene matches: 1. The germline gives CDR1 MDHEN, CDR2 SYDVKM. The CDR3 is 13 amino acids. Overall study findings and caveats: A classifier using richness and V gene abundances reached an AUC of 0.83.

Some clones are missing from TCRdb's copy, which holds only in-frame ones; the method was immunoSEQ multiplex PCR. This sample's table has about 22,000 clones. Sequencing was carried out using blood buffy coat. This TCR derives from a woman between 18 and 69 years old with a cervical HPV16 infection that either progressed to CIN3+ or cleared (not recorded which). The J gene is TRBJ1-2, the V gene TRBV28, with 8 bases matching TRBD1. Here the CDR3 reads CASSSGQDYGYTF. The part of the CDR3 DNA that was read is TGTGCCAGCAGTTCGGGACAGGACTATGGC.